The TCR beta chain under discussion was sequenced for a study of T cells after yellow fever vaccination. This clonotype came up a few times. Its cognate antigen is unknown. TCRdb recomputed calls from the 5' RACE reads with MiXCR, one row per CDR3 protein. Of a few hundred thousand distinct CDR3 sequences in the sample, around 13% were seen once. General study points: Researchers noted that a small share of clonotypes showed up in both CD4 and CD8 compartments.

The V segment lost 2 bases and the J segment 5 bases; nucleotides outside the gene matches: 8. Germline V gene sequence: CDR1 DFQATT, CDR2 SNEGSKA (reference sequence). CDR3 length equals 15 residues. The origin of this receptor is a man aged 30 to 45 who received the YFV17D yellow fever vaccine. Sequenced here: CD4+ T cells sorted from PBMCs, sampled 45 days after the yellow fever booster vaccination. The rearrangement joins TRBV20-1 to TRBJ2-1; 8 positions agree with TRBD2. The CDR3 DNA follows: TGCAGTGCTAGAAGCCCCCTAGCGGGTAACAATGAGCAGTTCTTC. It specifies CSARSPLAGNNEQFF.